What follows are 23 T cell receptor beta chains derived from one specimen sequenced in a study of blood T cell repertoires in COVID-19. Sequencing was performed with immunoSEQ multiplex PCR; in TCRdb, only in-frame clones are kept and a portion is missing. The table records roughly 230,000 clones, 88% of them present only once. Material: peripheral blood. All receptors come from a man aged 65 to 85 with acute or convalescent COVID-19.

The V gene is TRBV5-4, the J gene TRBJ2-3, with D possibly matching TRBD2 (6 bases). CDR3 length: 17 amino acids. The germline V gene has CDR1 SGHNT and CDR2 YYREEE (reference sequence). The V gene lost 3 bases and the J gene lost 5 bases, with 22 bases spanning the gap. The CDR3 sequence: CASSSRKGGKMEDTQYF. The CDR3 DNA reads TGTGCCAGCAGCTCCCGAAAGGGCGGGAAAATGGAAGATACGCAGTATTTT. Using reference TRBV5-4 and TRBJ2-3 for the parts outside the CDR3, the full variable domain is ETGVTQSPTHLIKTRGQQVTLRCSSQSGHNTVSWYQQALGQGPQFIFQYYREEENGRGNFPPRFSGLQFPNYSSELNVNALELDDSALYLCASSSRKGGKMEDTQYFGPGTRLTVL.

This clone was detected only once. The chain couples TRBV4-1 to TRBJ2-7; TRBD1 matches at 7 bases. V trimming: 0 bases; J trimming: 9 bases; junction bases outside the gene matches: 5. Germline V gene lookup returns CDR1 MGHRA and CDR2 YSYEKL. CDR3 length: 13 amino acids. In DNA, the CDR3 is TGCGCCAGCAGCCAAGAGACAGGGTTTACGCAGTACTTC. Translating it yields CASSQETGFTQYF.

This clone was seen just once. The rearrangement joins TRBV28 to TRBJ1-5; the match to TRBD1 covers 8 bases. The CDR3 spans 15 residues. Germline V gives CDR1 MDHEN, CDR2 SYDVKM. The V and J ends lost 2 bases and 1 base, in that order; junction bases with no gene match: 1. The CDR3 sequence is CASSLQGASNQPQHF. CDR3 in DNA: TGTGCCAGCAGTTTACAGGGGGCGAGCAATCAGCCCCAGCATTTT.

The V and J genes are TRBV7-9 and TRBJ1-4; D ambiguous. The CDR3 extends over 11 amino acids. Between the trimmed V and J ends, which lost 6 bases and 6 bases, there was a span of 5 bases. CDR1 is SEHNR, CDR2 FQNEAQ, per germline (reference sequence). CDR3 in amino acids: CASSRDEKLFF. The CDR3 bases are TGTGCCAGCAGTCGTGATGAAAAACTGTTTTTT. The full variable domain, its missing parts supplied by reference TRBV7-9 and TRBJ1-4, is DTGVSQNPRHKITKRGQNVTFRCDPISEHNRLYWYRQTLGQGPEFLTYFQNEAQLEKSRLLSDRFSAERPKGSFSTLEIQRTEQGDSAMYLCASSRDEKLFFGSGTQLSVL.

For this clone: Distinct nucleotide sequences in the sample also encode this CDR3. The chain is built from TRBV7-6 and TRBJ2-5, with D perhaps TRBD2 (5 bases). Trimming removed 3 bases from V and 1 base from J, with 12 bases in between. Germline CDR1 is SGHVS and CDR2 is FNYEAQ. This CDR3 has 15 amino acids. The CDR3 nucleotides read TGTGCCAGCAGCTTGGCGGGCCAGCTCCAAGAGACCCAGTACTTC. Protein sequence: CASSLAGQLQETQYF.

The chain couples TRBV15 to TRBJ2-1; D ambiguous. V lost 1 base and J 4 bases, leaving 8 bases between the germline ends. CDR3 length: 14 amino acids. Per the germline V gene, CDR1 is LNHNV and CDR2 is YYDKDF (reference sequence). CDR3 protein: CATSRVNSYNEQFF. As DNA, the CDR3 is TGTGCCACCAGCAGAGTGAACAGTTACAATGAGCAGTTCTTC. Full variable domain (missing parts from reference TRBV15 and TRBJ2-1): DAMVIQNPRYQVTQFGKPVTLSCSQTLNHNVMYWYQQKSSQAPKLLFHYYDKDFNNEADTPDNFQSRRPNTSFCFLDIRSPGLGDTAMYLCATSRVNSYNEQFFGPGTRLTVL.

This rearrangement joins TRBV4-3 to TRBJ1-1; D is undetermined. V lost 1 base to trimming and J lost 5 bases, with 17 bases between them. Germline CDR1 is LGHNA and CDR2 is YSLEER. CDR3 size: 16 residues. The CDR3 DNA is TGCGCCAGCAGCCAAGTCTCGGTAGATTCGAGGACTGAAGCTTTCTTT. This sequence encodes CASSQVSVDSRTEAFF.

The chain is built from TRBV9 and TRBJ2-1, with D possibly TRBD2 on 5 matching bases. Germline V lookup: CDR1 SGDLS, CDR2 YYNGEE. The CDR3 is 16 residues long. The V and J ends lost 1 base and 7 bases respectively, with 18 bases between them. The CDR3 region has the DNA TGTGCCAGCAGCGTAACACCAGCGGTTATGGGGAATGAGCAGTTCTTC. This gives the protein CASSVTPAVMGNEQFF. Looking up the rest from reference TRBV9 and TRBJ2-1 gives the full variable domain: DSGVTQTPKHLITATGQRVTLRCSPRSGDLSVYWYQQSLDQGLQFLIQYYNGEERAKGNILERFSAQQFPDLHSELNLSSLELGDSALYFCASSVTPAVMGNEQFFGPGTRLTVL.

The chain is built from TRBV28 and TRBJ2-7, with 7 bases that match TRBD1. CDR1 MDHEN and CDR2 SYDVKM come from the germline V gene. V lost 6 bases to trimming and J lost 5 bases; unmatched junction nucleotides: 10. This CDR3 region has 14 residues. In DNA form, the CDR3 reads TGTGCCAGCAGGCCACAGGGGCCTCTGGACGAGCAGTACTTC. Translating gives CASRPQGPLDEQYF.

This sequence joins TRBV28 and TRBJ2-2; tentative D call: TRBD2 (5 bases). Germline CDR1 and CDR2: MDHEN and SYDVKM. Between the trimmed V and J ends, which lost 6 bases and 5 bases, there was a span of 13 bases. The CDR3 is 14 residues long. The CDR3 region has the DNA TGTGCCAGCAGATCGGAGGCCCGAACCGGGGAGCTGTTTTTT. Protein product: CASRSEARTGELFF.

This chain joins TRBV4-1 and TRBJ2-2; 7 bases are a match to TRBD1. Germline trimming cut 1 base from V and 6 bases from J; bases unmatched to any gene: 8. Per the germline V gene, CDR1 is MGHRA and CDR2 is YSYEKL. This CDR3 has 16 amino acids. CDR3 amino acids: CASSQGRQGVSGELFF. The CDR3 region has the DNA TGCGCCAGCAGCCAAGGGAGACAGGGAGTGTCCGGGGAGCTGTTTTTT.

This chain joins TRBV7-2 and TRBJ1-5; 9 positions match TRBD1. Trimming cost V 3 bases and J 9 bases; bases outside gene matches: 6. Germline V CDR1 and CDR2: SGHTA, FQGNSA. The CDR3 totals 14 residues. The CDR3 coding sequence is TGTGCCAGCAGCTTGGGACAGGGAGGCCGGCCCCAGCATTTT. Translating gives CASSLGQGGRPQHF. The entire variable domain, with the rest obtained from reference TRBV7-2 and TRBJ1-5, is as follows: GAGVSQSPSNKVTEKGKDVELRCDPISGHTALYWYRQSLGQGLEFLIYFQGNSAPDKSGLPSDRFSAERTGGSVSTLTIQRTQQEDSAVYLCASSLGQGGRPQHFGDGTRLSIL.

V usage is TRBV5-5 and J usage is TRBJ2-7; TRBD2 aligns across 10 bases. Germline values: CDR1 SGHKS, CDR2 YYEKEE (reference sequence). This CDR3 spans 18 amino acids. Trimming removed 0 bases from V and 1 base from J; junction bases left unmatched: 10. CDR3 bases: TGTGCCAGCAGCTTGGGCACCGCCGGGACTAGCGTGTCCTACGAGCAGTACTTC. This encodes CASSLGTAGTSVSYEQYF.

The chain has TRBV6-5 and TRBJ2-5; D possibly corresponds to TRBD1 (6 bases). The V gene lost 2 bases and the J gene lost 4 bases, with 11 bases spanning the gap. This CDR3 region has 14 residues. Germline-derived CDR1 and CDR2 are MNHEY and SVGAGI. CDR3 loop: CASSYGQSIETQYF. The CDR3 DNA is TGTGCCAGCAGTTACGGACAGTCGATAGAGACCCAGTACTTC.

This chain connects TRBV5-6 to TRBJ2-7; 9 bases match TRBD2. The CDR3 is 18 amino acids. J gave up 4 bases and V 0 bases, and 14 bases lay outside the gene matches. Germline CDR1 is SGHDT and CDR2 is YYEEEE. The CDR3 DNA is TGTGCCAGCAGCTTGGAGGGACTAGCCCTTAAGGGGAGGTACGAGCAGTACTTC. It codes for CASSLEGLALKGRYEQYF.

The chain combines TRBV2 with TRBJ1-1; D gene ambiguous. Germline V gives CDR1 SNHLY, CDR2 FYNNEI. The CDR3 sequence is 12 residues long. V was clipped by 6 bases and J by 8 bases, with 13 bases between them. Here the CDR3 DNA reads TGTGCCAGCAGCGTTAAGGTGGGCGAAGCTTTCTTT. This gives the protein CASSVKVGEAFF. The entire variable domain, with the rest obtained from reference TRBV2 and TRBJ1-1, is as follows: EPEVTQTPSHQVTQMGQEVILRCVPISNHLYFYWYRQILGQKVEFLVSFYNNEISEKSEIFDDQFSVERPDGSNFTLKIRSTKLEDSAMYFCASSVKVGEAFFGQGTRLTVV.

In this sample, this clone turned up a few times. The CDR3 is CASIGLAGSGQFF. The CDR3 bases are TGTGCCAGCATCGGACTAGCGGGATCCGGGCAGTTCTTC. The chain has TRBV12-3 or TRBV12-4 and TRBJ2-1; TRBD2 matches at 12 bases. V was pared by 7 bases and J by 12 bases, with 7 bases of the junction left unmatched. The CDR3 is made up of 13 amino acids.

The V gene is TRBV29-1, the J gene TRBJ2-7; possibly TRBD1 for D (5 bases). Trimming shortened V by 2 bases and J by 0 bases, and 8 bases separated the two germline ends. Germline V gene data show CDR1 as SQVTM and CDR2 as ANQGSEA. The CDR3 is 13 residues long. In DNA form, the CDR3 reads TGCAGCGTTGAAACAGGAGTCTCCTACGAGCAGTACTTC. Its protein product is CSVETGVSYEQYF.

As DNA, the CDR3 is TGTGCCAGCAGTTTGAGCAGGGGCCTCTCCACCGGGGAGCTGTTTTTT. Translating it yields CASSLSRGLSTGELFF. The chain employs TRBV27 and TRBJ2-2; maybe TRBD1 (6 bases). Trimming pared 3 bases from V and 4 bases from J, leaving 15 bases between. Germline CDR1 reads MNHEY; CDR2 reads SMNVEV (reference sequence). CDR3 length: 16 amino acids.

The chain couples TRBV7-2 to TRBJ2-1; D is unclear. Per germline, CDR1 SGHTA and CDR2 FQGNSA. The V gene lost 0 bases and the J gene lost 5 bases, with 11 bases spanning the gap. The CDR3 is 15 residues long. The CDR3 bases are TGTGCCAGCAGCTTAGCGTTAACAAACAACAATGAGCAGTTCTTC. Its protein is CASSLALTNNNEQFF.

V is TRBV7-9 and J is TRBJ1-6; D uncertain. V shed 3 bases and J shed 7 bases, with 10 bases lying between them. Germline V lookup: CDR1 SEHNR, CDR2 FQNEAQ (reference sequence). The length of the CDR3 is 14 residues. CDR3 in amino acids: CASSLESLNSPLHF. The DNA for the CDR3 is TGTGCCAGCAGCTTGGAGAGCCTAAATTCACCCCTCCACTTT.

In the case of this clone: This CDR3 is also generated by other DNA sequences in the sample. The chain employs TRBV6-5 and TRBJ1-5; D is undetermined. The CDR3 sequence is 15 residues long. V lost 0 bases to trimming and J lost 0 bases, with 6 bases between them. CDR1 is MNHEY, CDR2 SVGAGI, per germline. CDR3 loop: CASSYSRNSNQPQHF. The CDR3 DNA sequence: TGTGCCAGCAGTTACTCGCGGAATAGCAATCAGCCCCAGCATTTT.

The chain is built from TRBV28 and TRBJ2-7; tentative D call: TRBD2 (5 bases). There are 11 residues in the CDR3. Germline lookup yields CDR1 MDHEN and CDR2 SYDVKM. Deletions cut 8 bases from V and 9 bases from J, with 14 bases between. CDR3 sequence reads: CASSPGIGQYF. In DNA, the CDR3 is TGTGCCAGCTCCCCGGGGATAGGGCAGTACTTC.